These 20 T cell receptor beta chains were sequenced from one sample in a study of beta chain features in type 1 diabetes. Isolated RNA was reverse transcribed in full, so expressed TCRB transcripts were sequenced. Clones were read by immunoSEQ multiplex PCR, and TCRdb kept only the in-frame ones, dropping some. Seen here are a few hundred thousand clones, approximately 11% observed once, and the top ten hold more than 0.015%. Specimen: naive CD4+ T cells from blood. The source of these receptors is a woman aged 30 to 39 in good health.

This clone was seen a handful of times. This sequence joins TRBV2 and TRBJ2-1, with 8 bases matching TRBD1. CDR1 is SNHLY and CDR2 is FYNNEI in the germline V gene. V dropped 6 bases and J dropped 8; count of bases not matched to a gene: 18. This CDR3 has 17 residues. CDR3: CASRRTTGQGSTHEQFF. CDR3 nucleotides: TGTGCCAGCAGAAGGACCACCGGACAGGGATCAACCCATGAGCAGTTCTTC.

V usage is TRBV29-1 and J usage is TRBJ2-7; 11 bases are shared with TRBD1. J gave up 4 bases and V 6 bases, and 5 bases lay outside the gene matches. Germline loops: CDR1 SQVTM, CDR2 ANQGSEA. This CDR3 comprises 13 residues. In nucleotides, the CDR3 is TGCAGCGTGGGGGACAGGGGGTGGTACGAGCAGTACTTC. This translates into CSVGDRGWYEQYF.

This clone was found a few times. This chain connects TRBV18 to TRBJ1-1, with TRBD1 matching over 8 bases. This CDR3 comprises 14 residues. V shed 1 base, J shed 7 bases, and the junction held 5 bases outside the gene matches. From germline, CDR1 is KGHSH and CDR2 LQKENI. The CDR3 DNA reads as TGTGCCAGCTCACCACGCAGGGGGCGAGATGAAGCTTTCTTT. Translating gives CASSPRRGRDEAFF.

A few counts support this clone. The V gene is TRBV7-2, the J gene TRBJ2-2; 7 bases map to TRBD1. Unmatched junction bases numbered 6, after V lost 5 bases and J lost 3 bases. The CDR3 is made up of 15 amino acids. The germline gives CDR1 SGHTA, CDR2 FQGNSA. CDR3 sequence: CASSPRGTDTGELFF. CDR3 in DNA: TGTGCCAGCAGCCCCCGAGGGACAGACACCGGGGAGCTGTTTTTT.

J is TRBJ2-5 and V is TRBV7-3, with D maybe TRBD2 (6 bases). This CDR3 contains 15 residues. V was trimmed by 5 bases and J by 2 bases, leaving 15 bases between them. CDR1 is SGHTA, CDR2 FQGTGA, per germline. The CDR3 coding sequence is TGTGCCAGCAGCCCCCGCCCCGGGGGACAAGAGACCCAGTACTTC. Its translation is CASSPRPGGQETQYF.

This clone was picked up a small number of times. CDR3 region: CASSVDGGYYNEQFF. In nucleotides, the CDR3 is TGTGCCAGCAGCGTAGATGGCGGTTACTACAATGAGCAGTTCTTC. The chain joins TRBV9 to TRBJ2-1, with D unresolved. The germline V gene encodes CDR1 SGDLS and CDR2 YYNGEE. The CDR3 runs to 15 residues. The V end was cut by 0 bases, the J end by 3 bases, with 10 bases between.

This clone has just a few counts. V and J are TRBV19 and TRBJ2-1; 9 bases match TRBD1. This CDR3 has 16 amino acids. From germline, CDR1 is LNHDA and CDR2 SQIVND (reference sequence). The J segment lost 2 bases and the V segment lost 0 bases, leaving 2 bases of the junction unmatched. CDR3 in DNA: TGTGCCAGTAGTATAGAGGGACAGGGACCCTACAATGAGCAGTTCTTC. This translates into CASSIEGQGPYNEQFF. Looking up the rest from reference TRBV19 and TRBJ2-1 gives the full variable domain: DGGITQSPKYLFRKEGQNVTLSCEQNLNHDAMYWYRQDPGQGLRLIYYSQIVNDFQKGDIAEGYSVSREKKESFPLTVTSAQKNPTAFYLCASSIEGQGPYNEQFFGPGTRLTVL.

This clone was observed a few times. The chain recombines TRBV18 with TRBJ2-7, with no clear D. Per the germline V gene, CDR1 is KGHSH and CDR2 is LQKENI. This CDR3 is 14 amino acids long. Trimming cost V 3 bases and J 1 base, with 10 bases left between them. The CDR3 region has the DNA TGTGCCAGCTCACCGAACGTAGAATCCTACGAGCAGTACTTC. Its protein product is CASSPNVESYEQYF.

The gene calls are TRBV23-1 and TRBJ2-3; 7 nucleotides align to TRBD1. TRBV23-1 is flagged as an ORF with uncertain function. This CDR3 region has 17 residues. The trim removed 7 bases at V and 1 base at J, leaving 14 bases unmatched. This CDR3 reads CASNPPGQPGRTDTQYF. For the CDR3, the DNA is TGCGCCAGCAATCCTCCGGGACAGCCCGGGCGCACAGATACGCAGTATTTT.

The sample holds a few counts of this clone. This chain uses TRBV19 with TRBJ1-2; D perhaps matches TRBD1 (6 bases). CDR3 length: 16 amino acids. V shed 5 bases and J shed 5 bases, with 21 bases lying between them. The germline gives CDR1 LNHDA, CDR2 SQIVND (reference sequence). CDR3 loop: CASSRQVQSPGYGYTF. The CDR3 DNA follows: TGTGCCAGTAGTCGACAGGTCCAATCTCCTGGTTATGGCTACACCTTC.

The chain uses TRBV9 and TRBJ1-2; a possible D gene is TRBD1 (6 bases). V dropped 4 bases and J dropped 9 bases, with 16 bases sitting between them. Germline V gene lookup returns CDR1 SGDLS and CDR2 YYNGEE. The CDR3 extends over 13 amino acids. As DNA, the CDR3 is TGTGCCAGCAGCTCCGATACAACAGGGAGCTACACCTTC. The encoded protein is CASSSDTTGSYTF.

CDR3 region: CASSLAVSPYEQYF. The CDR3 DNA reads as TGCGCCAGCAGCTTAGCTGTGAGTCCCTACGAGCAGTACTTC. The chain combines TRBV5-1 with TRBJ2-7; no clear D gene. The germline V and J ends were trimmed by 2 bases and 2 bases, with 11 bases remaining between them. CDR1 is SGHRS, CDR2 YFSETQ, per germline. The CDR3 loop spans 14 amino acids.

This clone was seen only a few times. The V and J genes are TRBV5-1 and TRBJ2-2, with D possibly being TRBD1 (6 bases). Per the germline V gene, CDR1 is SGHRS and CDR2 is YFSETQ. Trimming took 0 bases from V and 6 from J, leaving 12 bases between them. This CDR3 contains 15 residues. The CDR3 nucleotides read TGCGCCAGCAGCTTGGGCAGGGGCAGTCCCGGGGAGCTGTTTTTT. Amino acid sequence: CASSLGRGSPGELFF. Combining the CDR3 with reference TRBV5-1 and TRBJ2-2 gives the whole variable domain KAGVTQTPRYLIKTRGQQVTLSCSPISGHRSVSWYQQTPGQGLQFLFEYFSETQRNKGNFPGRFSGRQFSNSRSEMNVSTLELGDSALYLCASSLGRGSPGELFFGEGSRLTVL.

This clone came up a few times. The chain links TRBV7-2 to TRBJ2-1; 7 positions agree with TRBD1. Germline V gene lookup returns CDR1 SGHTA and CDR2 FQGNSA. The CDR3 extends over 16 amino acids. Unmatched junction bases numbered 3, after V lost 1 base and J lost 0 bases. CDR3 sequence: CASSLVRQGSYNEQFF. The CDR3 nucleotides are TGTGCCAGCAGCTTAGTCAGACAGGGCTCCTACAATGAGCAGTTCTTC.

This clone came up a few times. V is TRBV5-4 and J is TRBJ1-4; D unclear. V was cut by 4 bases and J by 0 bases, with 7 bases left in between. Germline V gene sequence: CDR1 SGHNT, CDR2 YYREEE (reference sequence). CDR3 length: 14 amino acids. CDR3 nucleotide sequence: TGTGCCAGCAGCAAGAGTGCAACTAATGAAAAACTGTTTTTT. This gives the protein CASSKSATNEKLFF.

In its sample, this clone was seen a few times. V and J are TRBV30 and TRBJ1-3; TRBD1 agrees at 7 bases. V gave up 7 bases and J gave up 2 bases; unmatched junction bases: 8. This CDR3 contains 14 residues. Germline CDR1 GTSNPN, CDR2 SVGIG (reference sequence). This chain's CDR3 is CASGTGAAGNTIYF. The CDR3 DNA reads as TGTGCCTCAGGTACAGGGGCGGCTGGAAACACCATATATTTT.

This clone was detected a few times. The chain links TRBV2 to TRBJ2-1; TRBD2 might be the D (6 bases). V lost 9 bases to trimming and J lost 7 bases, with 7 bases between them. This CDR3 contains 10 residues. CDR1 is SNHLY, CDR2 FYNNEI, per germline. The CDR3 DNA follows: TGTGCCAGAGGAGGGAATGAGCAGTTCTTC. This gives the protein CARGGNEQFF.

CDR3 loop: CASKPDRGFETQYF. The CDR3 nucleotides read TGTGCCAGCAAACCAGATCGGGGTTTCGAGACCCAGTACTTC. The chain combines TRBV6-5 with TRBJ2-5, with D tentatively TRBD2 (5 bases). CDR1 and CDR2 from the germline V gene are MNHEY and SVGAGI. V was pared by 7 bases and J by 5 bases, with 17 bases between. The CDR3 contains 14 residues.

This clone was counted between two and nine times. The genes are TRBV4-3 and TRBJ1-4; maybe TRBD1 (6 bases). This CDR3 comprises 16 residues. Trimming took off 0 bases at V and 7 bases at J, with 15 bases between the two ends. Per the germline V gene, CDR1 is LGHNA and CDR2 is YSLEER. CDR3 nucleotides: TGCGCCAGCAGCCAAGATAGGACAGCTTTCGGTGAAAAACTGTTTTTT. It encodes CASSQDRTAFGEKLFF.

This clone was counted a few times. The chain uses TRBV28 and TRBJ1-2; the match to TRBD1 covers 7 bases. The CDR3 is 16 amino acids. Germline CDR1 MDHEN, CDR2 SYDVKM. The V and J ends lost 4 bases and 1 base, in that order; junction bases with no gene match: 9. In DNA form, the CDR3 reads TGTGCCAGCAGTTCAACGGGGACAGCATTTAACTATGGCTACACCTTC. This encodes CASSSTGTAFNYGYTF.